This T cell receptor beta chain is from a study of blood T cell repertoires in COVID-19. Background on the study: There were acute and convalescent COVID-19 samples, and they came from the United States, Italy and Spain. PBMCs, B-cell-depleted T cells, or T cells were the source of the cDNA or gDNA that made up the material.

In the original workflow: By means of reference gene primer amplification, nucleated cell counts were estimated. Assay: immunoSEQ multiplex PCR; the TCRdb copy retains only in-frame clones and omits some. V and J calls and clone size come straight from that table; D and trimming were deduced from the DNA. The profile shows roughly 130,000 clones, around 90% of them singletons. The CDR3 is 18 residues long. V was pared by 2 bases and J by 2 bases, with 9 bases of the junction left unmatched. Germline assignment: CDR1 KGHDR and CDR2 SFDVKD. V and J are TRBV24-1 and TRBJ1-5; 9 bases align to TRBD1. The receptor's source is a man aged 60 to 75 with COVID-19, enrolled during active disease. The sample consisted of peripheral blood. Written as DNA, the CDR3 is TGTGCCACCAGTGATTCCCGATACAGGGGGCGAGGCAATCAGCCCCAGCATTTT. It translates to CATSDSRYRGRGNQPQHF.